This is a list of T cell receptor beta chains from one sample in a study of T cells in Graves' hyperthyroidism and ophthalmopathy. TCRdb fed the multiplex PCR reads into MiXCR, producing one record per CDR3 protein. The sample lists 650,000 to 700,000 distinct CDR3 sequences; 17% were seen once. The sequencing input was blood. The receptors stem from a man aged 45 to 65 with Graves' hyperthyroidism. CDR3s include the opening cysteine and the closing phenylalanine or tryptophan. Fields, in order: CDR3 protein, CDR3 DNA, J gene, clone size, D gene, V gene. D genes are given only for firm matches. The size of a clone is reported for some rows only, either as once, few or many, or as a class for expanded clones.

CDR3: CASSYLAGENTGELFF; DNA: TGCGCCAGCAGCTACTTAGCGGGAGAGAACACCGGGGAGCTGTTTTTT; J: TRBJ2-2; size: many; D: TRBD2; V: TRBV5-1
CDR3: CASSIYEGREGDEQFF; DNA: TGTGCCAGCAGTATTTACGAAGGGCGGGAGGGGGATGAGCAGTTCTTC; J: TRBJ2-1; size: many; D: TRBD2; V: TRBV7-8
CDR3: CASGARGYSYEQYF; DNA: TGTGCCAGCGGCGCCAGGGGGTACTCCTACGAGCAGTACTTC; J: TRBJ2-7; size: many; D: TRBD1; V: TRBV12-3/TRBV12-4
CDR3: CASSFDRTTGSTYEQYF; DNA: TGTGCCAGCAGCTTCGATCGAACGACAGGGAGCACCTACGAGCAGTACTTC; J: TRBJ2-7; size: many; D: TRBD1; V: TRBV7-9
CDR3: CASSFRVSSTEAFF; DNA: TGTGCCAGCAGTTTCCGGGTCTCGAGCACTGAAGCTTTCTTT; J: TRBJ1-1; size: few; D: .; V: TRBV12-3/TRBV12-4
CDR3: CASSPTIQGNTEAFF; DNA: TGTGCCAGCAGCCCCACGATACAGGGTAACACTGAAGCTTTCTTT; J: TRBJ1-1; size: many; D: .; V: TRBV9
CDR3: CASSERTGLNQPQHF; DNA: TGTGCCAGCAGTGAGAGGACAGGCCTTAATCAGCCCCAGCATTTT; J: TRBJ1-5; size: many; D: TRBD1; V: TRBV2
CDR3: CASRIPGDQPQHF; DNA: TGTGCCAGTAGGATTCCAGGCGATCAGCCCCAGCATTTT; J: TRBJ1-5; size: few; D: .; V: TRBV19
CDR3: CASSESNLAGTNEQFF; DNA: TGCGCCAGCAGTGAGTCGAATCTAGCGGGAACCAATGAGCAGTTCTTC; J: TRBJ2-1; size: .; D: TRBD2; V: TRBV10-1
CDR3: CASSPTYSETGVFEQYF; DNA: TGTGCCAGCAGCCCAACTTATTCCGAGACAGGGGTTTTCGAGCAGTACTTC; J: TRBJ2-7; size: few; D: TRBD1; V: TRBV7-9
CDR3: CASSLGQIDQETQYF; DNA: TGCGCCAGCAGCTTGGGACAGATCGATCAAGAGACCCAGTACTTC; J: TRBJ2-5; size: .; D: .; V: TRBV5-1
CDR3: CASANHRTGSNSPLHF; DNA: TGTGCCAGCGCCAATCACCGGACAGGGTCAAATTCACCCCTCCACTTT; J: TRBJ1-6; size: .; D: TRBD1; V: TRBV6-1
CDR3: CASSSSVSSYNEQFF; DNA: TGTGCCAGCAGTTCTAGCGTTAGCTCCTACAATGAGCAGTTCTTC; J: TRBJ2-1; size: many; D: .; V: TRBV28
CDR3: CASSFRSGWVQGMNTEAFF; DNA: TGTGCCAGCAGTTTTAGGAGTGGTTGGGTTCAGGGCATGAACACTGAAGCTTTCTTT; J: TRBJ1-1; size: many; D: .; V: TRBV28
CDR3: CAWIAGFKAFF; DNA: TGTGCCTGGATTGCGGGATTCAAGGCTTTCTTT; J: TRBJ1-1; size: .; D: .; V: TRBV30
CDR3: CASGTTNNYEQYF; DNA: TGTGCCAGCGGGACAACAAACAACTACGAGCAGTACTTC; J: TRBJ2-7; size: many; D: .; V: TRBV6-1
CDR3: CASSQGRGGQETQYF; DNA: TGTGCCAGCAGCCAAGGACGAGGGGGGCAAGAGACCCAGTACTTC; J: TRBJ2-5; size: few; D: .; V: TRBV14
CDR3: CASSETSRYNEQFF; DNA: TGTGCCAGCAGTGAAACTAGCAGGTACAATGAGCAGTTCTTC; J: TRBJ2-1; size: many; D: .; V: TRBV2
CDR3: CASSLGPGQSSTDTQYF; DNA: TGTGCCAGCAGTTTGGGCCCAGGGCAGTCGAGCACAGATACGCAGTATTTT; J: TRBJ2-3; size: many; D: .; V: TRBV28
CDR3: CASRGTSVRWGTEQFF; DNA: TGTGCCAGTAGGGGGACTAGCGTTCGATGGGGAACTGAGCAGTTCTTC; J: TRBJ2-1; size: few; D: TRBD2; V: TRBV19
CDR3: CSVVEGSSYNEQFF; DNA: TGCAGCGTTGTTGAGGGAAGCTCCTACAATGAGCAGTTCTTC; J: TRBJ2-1; size: few; D: .; V: TRBV29-1
CDR3: CAWSVTRTSGRGGELFF; DNA: TGTGCCTGGAGTGTCACTCGGACTAGCGGGAGAGGGGGGGAGCTATTTTTT; J: TRBJ2-2; size: .; D: TRBD2; V: TRBV30
CDR3: CASSRPGQGAYEQYF; DNA: TGTGCCAGCAGCAGACCGGGACAGGGCGCCTACGAGCAGTACTTC; J: TRBJ2-7; size: many; D: TRBD1; V: TRBV11-1
CDR3: CASSLDLAGGPGDTQYF; DNA: TGCGCCAGCAGCTTGGACCTAGCGGGAGGGCCGGGAGATACGCAGTATTTT; J: TRBJ2-3; size: few; D: TRBD2; V: TRBV5-1